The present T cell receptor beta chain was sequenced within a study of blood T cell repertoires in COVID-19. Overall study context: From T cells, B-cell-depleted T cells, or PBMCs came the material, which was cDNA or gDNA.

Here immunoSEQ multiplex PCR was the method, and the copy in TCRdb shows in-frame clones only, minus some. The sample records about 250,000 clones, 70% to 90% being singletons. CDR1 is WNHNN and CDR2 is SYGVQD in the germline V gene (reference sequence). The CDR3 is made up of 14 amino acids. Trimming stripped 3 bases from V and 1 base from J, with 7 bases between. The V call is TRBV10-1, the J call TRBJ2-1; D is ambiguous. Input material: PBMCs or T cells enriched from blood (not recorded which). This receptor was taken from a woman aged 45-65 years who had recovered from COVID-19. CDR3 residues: CASSDRLSYNEQFF. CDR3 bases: TGCGCCAGCAGTGACCGGTTATCCTACAATGAGCAGTTCTTC.